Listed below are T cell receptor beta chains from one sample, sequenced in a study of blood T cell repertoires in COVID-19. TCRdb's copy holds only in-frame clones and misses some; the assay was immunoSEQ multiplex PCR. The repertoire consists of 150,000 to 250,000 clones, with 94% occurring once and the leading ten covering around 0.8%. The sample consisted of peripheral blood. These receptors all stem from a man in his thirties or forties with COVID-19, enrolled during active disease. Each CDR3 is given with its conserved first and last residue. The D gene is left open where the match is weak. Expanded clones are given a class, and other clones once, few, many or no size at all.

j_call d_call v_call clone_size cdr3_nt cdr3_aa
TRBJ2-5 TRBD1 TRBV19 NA TGTGCCAGTAGTATGTGGACAGGGGTGGAGACCCAGTACTTC CASSMWTGVETQYF
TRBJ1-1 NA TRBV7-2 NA TGTGCCAGCAGCCCATGGGCCTATAACACTGAAGCTTTCTTT CASSPWAYNTEAFF
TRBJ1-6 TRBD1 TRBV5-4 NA TGTGCCAGCAGCGATGGACAGGGAGGGAATTCACCCCTCCACTTT CASSDGQGGNSPLHF
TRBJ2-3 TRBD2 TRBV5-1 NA TGCGCCAGCAACCCTCTGGGGGGGAGCACCACAGATACGCAGTATTTT CASNPLGGSTTDTQYF
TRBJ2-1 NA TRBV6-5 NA TGTGCCAGCAAAGAGGGTTCGGGCGGGGCTAACGAGCAGTTCTTC CASKEGSGGANEQFF
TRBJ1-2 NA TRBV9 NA TGTGCCAGCAGCGCCACCGGGGCGCGGGGCTATGGCTACACCTTC CASSATGARGYGYTF
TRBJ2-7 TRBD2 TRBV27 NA TGTGCCAGCAGTGTACTAGCGGGGGTTGTGTACGAGCAGTACTTC CASSVLAGVVYEQYF
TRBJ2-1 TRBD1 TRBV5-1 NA TGCGCCAGCAGCTTGGAAGGGACAGGGAGCTACAATGAGCAGTTCTTC CASSLEGTGSYNEQFF
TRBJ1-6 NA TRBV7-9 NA TGTGCCAGCAGCTTAGCATCGGGGAACAATTCACCCCTCCACTTT CASSLASGNNSPLHF
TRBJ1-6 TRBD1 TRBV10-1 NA TGCGCCAGCAGGGAAGGGACAGTGGATTCACCCCTCCACTTT CASREGTVDSPLHF
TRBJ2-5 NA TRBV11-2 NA TGTGCCAGCAGCTTAATGGTAGTCGAGACCCAGTACTTC CASSLMVVETQYF
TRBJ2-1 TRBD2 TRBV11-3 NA TGTGCCAGCAGCTCCTCGCCTAGCGGGGGCCCTAGGGAGCAGTTCTTC CASSSSPSGGPREQFF
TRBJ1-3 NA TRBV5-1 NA TGCGCCAGCAGCTTGGAACAGTCTGGAAACACCATATATTTT CASSLEQSGNTIYF
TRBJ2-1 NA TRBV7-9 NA TGTGCCAGCAGCCTCAAGCCCCCTCCCTACAATGAGCAGTTCTTC CASSLKPPPYNEQFF
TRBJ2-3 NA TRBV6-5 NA TGTGCCAGCAGGAGGCGGGACTCACCCACAGATACGCAGTATTTT CASRRRDSPTDTQYF
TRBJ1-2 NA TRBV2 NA TGTGCCAGTAACAGGGAAACTAACTATGGCTACACCTTC CASNRETNYGYTF
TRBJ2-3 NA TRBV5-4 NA TGTGCCAGCAGCCCCCGGACACTTAGCACAGATACGCAGTATTTT CASSPRTLSTDTQYF
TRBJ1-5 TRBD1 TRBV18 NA TGTGCCAGCTCACCCGGGACAGGGGATAGCAATCAGCCCCAGCATTTT CASSPGTGDSNQPQHF
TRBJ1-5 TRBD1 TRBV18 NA TGTGCCAGCTCAAACGGACAGGGAAAGCAGCCCCAGCATTTT CASSNGQGKQPQHF
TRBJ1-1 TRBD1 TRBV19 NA TGTGCCAGTAGTATAGGGGGGGACAGGTTTAACACTGAAGCTTTCTTT CASSIGGDRFNTEAFF
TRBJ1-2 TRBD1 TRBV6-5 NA TGTGCCAGCAGTTCGGACAGGGTTGGTGGCTACACCTTC CASSSDRVGGYTF
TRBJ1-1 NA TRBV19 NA TGTGCCAGTAGTATCAGCAGGGCCTCACGAACTGAAGCTTTCTTT CASSISRASRTEAFF
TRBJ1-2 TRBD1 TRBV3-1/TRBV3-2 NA TGTGCCAGCAGCCATCCGGGACAGGGAGGCTATGGCTACACCTTC CASSHPGQGGYGYTF
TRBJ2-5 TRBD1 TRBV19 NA TGTGCCAGTAGTACGGGACAGGGGGTAAAAGAGACCCAGTACTTC CASSTGQGVKETQYF
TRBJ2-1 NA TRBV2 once TGTGCCAGCAGTGGGGAGGGGGCCTACAATGAGCAGTTCTTC CASSGEGAYNEQFF
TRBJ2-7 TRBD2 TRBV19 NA TGTGCCAGTAGTATAGGGGCCCCCAGCGGGGGGGCCTACGAGCAGTACTTC CASSIGAPSGGAYEQYF
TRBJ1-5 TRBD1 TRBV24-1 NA TGTGCCACCAGTGATCACTGTCGACAGGGGAGAAAGCCCCAGCATTTT CATSDHCRQGRKPQHF
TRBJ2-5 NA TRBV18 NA TGTGCCAGCTCACCAGCGACATACGGGACTCTCCAAGAGACCCAGTACTTC CASSPATYGTLQETQYF
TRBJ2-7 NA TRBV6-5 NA TGTGCCAGCCGGAGCTCCTACGAGCAGTACTTC CASRSSYEQYF
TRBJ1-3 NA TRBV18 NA TGTGCCAGCTCAACACCGGGGCTTAGCTCTGGAAACACCATATATTTT CASSTPGLSSGNTIYF
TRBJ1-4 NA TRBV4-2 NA TGTGCCAGCAGCCCGGGGGGGGAGGGTGAAAAACTGTTTTTT CASSPGGEGEKLFF
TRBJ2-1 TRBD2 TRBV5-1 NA TGCGCCAGCAGCCCGGACCCTAGCGGGGGGCCGGGGAATGAGCAGTTCTTC CASSPDPSGGPGNEQFF